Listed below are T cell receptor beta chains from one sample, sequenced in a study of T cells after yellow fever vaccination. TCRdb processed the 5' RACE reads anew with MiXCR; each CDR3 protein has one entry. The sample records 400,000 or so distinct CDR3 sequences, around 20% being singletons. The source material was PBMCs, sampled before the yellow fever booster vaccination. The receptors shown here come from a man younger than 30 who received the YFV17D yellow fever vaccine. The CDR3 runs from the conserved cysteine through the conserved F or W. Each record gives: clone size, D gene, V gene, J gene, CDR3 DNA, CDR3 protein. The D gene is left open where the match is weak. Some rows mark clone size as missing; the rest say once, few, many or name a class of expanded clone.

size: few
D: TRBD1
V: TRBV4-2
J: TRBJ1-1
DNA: TGTGCCAGCAGCCCGGGACAGGTCAACACTGAAGCTTTCTTT
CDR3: CASSPGQVNTEAFF

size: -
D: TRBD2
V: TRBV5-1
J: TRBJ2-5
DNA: TGCGCCAGCAGCTTGGTTGGCAGCGGGGGAGAGACCCAGTACTTC
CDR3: CASSLVGSGGETQYF

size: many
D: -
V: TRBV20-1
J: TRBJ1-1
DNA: TGCAGTGCCCTAGGGGGGAACACTGAAGCTTTCTTT
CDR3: CSALGGNTEAFF

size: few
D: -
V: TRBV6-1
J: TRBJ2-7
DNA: TGTGCCAGCACCGGACTGACAGATTACGAGCAGTACTTC
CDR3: CASTGLTDYEQYF

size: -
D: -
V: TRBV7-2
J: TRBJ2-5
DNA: TGTGCCAGCAACCCCGGAGGATCCCAAGAGACCCAGTACTTC
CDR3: CASNPGGSQETQYF

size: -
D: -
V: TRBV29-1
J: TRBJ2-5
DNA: TGCAGCGTTTCGGGCAGGGAAGAGACCCAGTACTTC
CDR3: CSVSGREETQYF

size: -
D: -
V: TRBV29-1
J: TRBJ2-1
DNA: TGCAGCGGCTGGAGCTCCTACAATGAGCAGTTCTTC
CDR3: CSGWSSYNEQFF

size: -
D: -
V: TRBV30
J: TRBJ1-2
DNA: TGTGCGACCCGGTACGGTGCAGGCTACACCTTC
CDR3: CATRYGAGYTF

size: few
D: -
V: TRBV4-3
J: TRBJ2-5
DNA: TGCGCCAGCAGCCAAGGGGAATGGGAGACCCAGTACTTC
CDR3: CASSQGEWETQYF

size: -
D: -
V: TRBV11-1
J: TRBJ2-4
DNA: TGTGCCAGCAGCACTCCCCCGGGGGCCATTCAGTACTTC
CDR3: CASSTPPGAIQYF

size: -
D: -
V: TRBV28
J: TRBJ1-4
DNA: TGTGCCAGCAGTCCAGGGGCCTATAATGAAAAACTGTTTTTT
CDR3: CASSPGAYNEKLFF

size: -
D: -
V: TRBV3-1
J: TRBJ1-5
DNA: TGTGCCAGCAGCCACGGCGTCCAGCCCCAGCATTTT
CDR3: CASSHGVQPQHF

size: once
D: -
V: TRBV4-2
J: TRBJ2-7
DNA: TGTGCCAGCAGCCAAGATCACGACGAGCAGTACTTC
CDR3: CASSQDHDEQYF

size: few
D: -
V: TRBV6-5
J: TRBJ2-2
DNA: TGTGCCAGCAGTTACTCTGCGGCGACCGGGGAGCTGTTTTTT
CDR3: CASSYSAATGELFF

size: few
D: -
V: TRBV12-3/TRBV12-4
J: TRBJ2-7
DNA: TGTGCCAGCAGTTCCCGGACACGCCTAGGGGTATCCTACGAGCAGTACTTC
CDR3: CASSSRTRLGVSYEQYF

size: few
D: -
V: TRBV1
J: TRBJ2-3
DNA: TGCACCGGCTATCCTATAGCGGGGTCATCGGGGGATACGCAGTATTTT
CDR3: CTGYPIAGSSGDTQYF

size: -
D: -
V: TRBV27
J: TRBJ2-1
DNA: TGTGCCAGCAGTGCCTCAGATAGCTCCTACAATGAGCAGTTCTTC
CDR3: CASSASDSSYNEQFF

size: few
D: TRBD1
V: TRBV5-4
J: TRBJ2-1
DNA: TGTGCCAGCAGCTTGGCCTGGGGACAGGGGGTAGATGAGCAGTTCTTC
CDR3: CASSLAWGQGVDEQFF

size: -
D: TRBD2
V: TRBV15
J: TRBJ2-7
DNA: TGTGCCACCAGCAGAGACAAAGCGGGGGTGGACGAGCAGTACTTC
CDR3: CATSRDKAGVDEQYF

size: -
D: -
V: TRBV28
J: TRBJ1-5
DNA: TGTGCCAGCAGTAGGGCCGACAGTAACAATCAGCCCCAGCATTTT
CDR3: CASSRADSNNQPQHF

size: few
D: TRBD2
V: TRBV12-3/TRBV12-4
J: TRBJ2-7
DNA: TGTGCCAGCAGCTTAGCGGGGGCCAACCCCTCCTACGAGCAGTACTTC
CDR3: CASSLAGANPSYEQYF

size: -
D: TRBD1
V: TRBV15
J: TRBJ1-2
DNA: TGTGCCACCAGCACGGTGGACAGGTCGTACTATGGCTACACCTTC
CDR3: CATSTVDRSYYGYTF

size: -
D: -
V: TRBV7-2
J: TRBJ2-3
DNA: TGTGCCAGCAGCTTAGGGCTTGGCTCGGCGGCAGATACGCAGTATTTT
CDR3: CASSLGLGSAADTQYF

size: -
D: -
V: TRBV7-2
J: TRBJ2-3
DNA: TGTGCCAGCAGTGAATGGTCTCAGTCCACAGATACGCAGTATTTT
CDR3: CASSEWSQSTDTQYF